This TCR beta chain was identified during a study of cytomegalovirus exposure and HLA in healthy donors. Turning to this clone: Its antigen remains unknown.

PCR primers comprised 60 Vbeta and 13 Jbeta primers. The repertoire was sequenced with immunoSEQ multiplex PCR; TCRdb's copy has only in-frame clones and lacks some. The table records some 99,000 clones, 69% of them present only once. Study results and caveats: In a later analysis, productive TCRs from donors in an Asian-associated ancestry cluster reportedly carried fewer N-insertions than the cohort mean. The study put some 160 TCR beta chains on its list as cytomegalovirus-associated. Most CMV-associated TCR beta chains were later found to appear HLA-restricted.

V was trimmed by 8 bases and J by 4 bases, leaving 14 bases between them. The CDR3 contains 13 residues. CDR1 and CDR2 from the germline V gene are SGHAT and FQNNGV. This chain uses TRBV11-2 with TRBJ1-1; D unresolved. Sequenced sample: PBMCs. The source of this sequence is a woman aged 70 to 79 in good health and CMV-seropositive. CDR3 DNA: TGTGCCAGCGGCCAGCAGGCACCCACTGAAGCTTTCTTT. Protein: CASGQQAPTEAFF.